This is a list of T cell receptor beta chains from one sample in a study of beta chain features in type 1 diabetes. Using immunoSEQ multiplex PCR, the repertoire was profiled, and TCRdb retains in-frame clones only, with some absent. The sample records tens of thousands of clones, approximately 53% being singletons. Sequencing was carried out using stem cell memory CD4+ T cells from blood. These receptors all stem from a woman younger than 45 in good health. Both conserved end residues are part of each CDR3. The D gene is left open where the match is weak. A row's size may be missing; if present it is once, few, many or a size class.

J	size	D	V	CDR3	DNA
TRBJ2-1	-	TRBD2	TRBV19	CASSIVAGVVGNEQFF	TGTGCCAGTAGTATAGTAGCGGGAGTCGTCGGCAATGAGCAGTTCTTC
TRBJ2-3	-	-	TRBV20-1	CSARGTDTQYF	TGCAGTGCTCGGGGCACAGATACGCAGTATTTT
TRBJ2-7	-	TRBD1	TRBV5-1	CASSLGGQVSYEQYF	TGCGCCAGCAGCTTGGGGGGACAGGTCTCCTACGAGCAGTACTTC
TRBJ2-2	-	TRBD2	TRBV4-2	CASSQEGASGTTGELFF	TGTGCCAGCAGCCAAGAAGGGGCTAGCGGGACTACCGGGGAGCTGTTTTTT
TRBJ2-5	-	-	TRBV2	CASRRQQETQYF	TGTGCCAGCAGACGACAGCAAGAGACCCAGTACTTC
TRBJ2-1	-	TRBD2	TRBV5-1	CASSLVMLAGESHEQFF	TGCGCCAGCAGCTTGGTAATGCTAGCGGGAGAGTCCCATGAGCAGTTCTTC
TRBJ1-5	-	TRBD1	TRBV6-5	CASSTGTGVSQPQHF	TGTGCCAGCAGTACCGGGACAGGGGTTTCTCAGCCCCAGCATTTT
TRBJ1-5	few	-	TRBV30	CAWSQQGNQPQHF	TGTGCCTGGAGTCAACAGGGTAATCAGCCCCAGCATTTT
TRBJ2-1	-	-	TRBV18	CASSPTVGVSSYNEQFF	TGTGCCAGCTCACCAACAGTCGGGGTGAGCTCCTACAATGAGCAGTTCTTC
TRBJ2-2	-	-	TRBV7-2	CASSLTETGELFF	TGTGCCAGCAGCTTAACCGAGACCGGGGAGCTGTTTTTT
TRBJ1-2	-	-	TRBV28	CASSVPPPDYGYTF	TGTGCCAGCAGTGTTCCCCCCCCAGACTATGGCTACACCTTC
TRBJ1-5	-	-	TRBV5-1	CASSLGGGNQPQHF	TGCGCCAGCAGCTTGGGGGGGGGTAATCAGCCCCAGCATTTT
TRBJ1-2	few	TRBD1	TRBV7-3	CASSARTGDGYTF	TGTGCCAGCAGCGCTAGGACAGGGGATGGCTACACCTTC
TRBJ2-1	-	-	TRBV10-3	CASGPASNEQFF	TGTGCGTCAGGGCCAGCTTCCAATGAGCAGTTCTTC
TRBJ2-7	once	TRBD2	TRBV19	CASSRTGTTAYEQYF	TGTGCCAGTAGTAGAACCGGGACTACCGCCTACGAGCAGTACTTC
TRBJ2-2	few	TRBD2	TRBV11-2	CASSFSAGGPGELFF	TGTGCCAGCAGCTTTTCAGCGGGAGGGCCCGGGGAGCTGTTTTTT